Below, one T cell receptor (beta chain) is given with its context. The antigen is not known. This entry belongs to a study of early T cells in non-severe SARS-CoV-2 infection. The wider study: Sequencing of bulk RNA from unsorted whole blood was done, without chain pairing.

Individual cDNA molecules received unique molecular identifiers during library preparation. Each CDR3 protein gets one entry after TCRdb re-called the 5' RACE reads with MiXCR. The sample lists about 83,000 distinct CDR3 sequences; 9% to 15% were seen once. V was shortened by 2 bases and J by 0 bases, with 7 bases between the two germline ends. This CDR3 is built from 14 residues. Germline assignment: CDR1 SGHTA and CDR2 FQGNSA. Findings and caveats of the study: Matches to VDJdb favored anti-spike CD8 responses and missed private and CD4 specificities.

This clonotype originated in an adult who was a healthcare worker with PCR-confirmed SARS-CoV-2 infection or an uninfected control (not recorded which). The rearrangement joins TRBV7-2 to TRBJ1-2; D is unresolved. Sequenced: whole blood. The CDR3 spells CASSLYASNYGYTF. In DNA form, the CDR3 reads TGTGCCAGCAGCTTATACGCTTCTAACTATGGCTACACCTTC. Variable domain in full (rest from reference TRBV7-2 and TRBJ1-2): GAGVSQSPSNKVTEKGKDVELRCDPISGHTALYWYRQSLGQGLEFLIYFQGNSAPDKSGLPSDRFSAERTGGSVSTLTIQRTQQEDSAVYLCASSLYASNYGYTFGSGTRLTVV.